This T cell receptor (beta chain) emerged from a study of tumor-infiltrating lymphocytes in primary liver carcinoma. Starting from roughly 0.5 ug of total RNA, TCR beta cDNA was produced with a primer in the constant region. Amplification in three nested multiplex PCR rounds with slightly modified ARM-PCR gave rise to TCR beta libraries. Primers for the first two PCR rounds were TRBV1-TRBV30 forward primers and a C-beta reverse primer (about 9 cycles per round). Via MiXCR, TCRdb re-called the multiplex PCR reads, giving one row per CDR3 protein. The repertoire includes about 180,000 distinct CDR3 sequences, 50% to 75% of them detected once, and approximately 67% sits in the top ten. V lost 8 bases and J lost 0, with 17 bases in between. The germline CDR1 and CDR2 sequences are MNHEY and SVGAGI. The CDR3 has 15 amino acids. Notes on this clonotype: The conserved phenylalanine or tryptophan normally closing the CDR3 is absent here, so this likely arose from a read error.

They got blood RNA out of unsorted whole blood and also pulled out germline DNA. The TCR originated in a middle-aged man with primary liver carcinoma and hepatitis B virus infection. The chain is built from TRBV6-5 and TRBJ2-7; D may be TRBD1 or TRBD2 (6 bases each). The sequenced sample consisted of peripheral blood. DNA of the CDR3: TGTGCCAGCGTCGGGGGCAACCAGAGCTCCTACGAGCAGTACTCC. Protein sequence: CASVGGNQSSYEQYS.